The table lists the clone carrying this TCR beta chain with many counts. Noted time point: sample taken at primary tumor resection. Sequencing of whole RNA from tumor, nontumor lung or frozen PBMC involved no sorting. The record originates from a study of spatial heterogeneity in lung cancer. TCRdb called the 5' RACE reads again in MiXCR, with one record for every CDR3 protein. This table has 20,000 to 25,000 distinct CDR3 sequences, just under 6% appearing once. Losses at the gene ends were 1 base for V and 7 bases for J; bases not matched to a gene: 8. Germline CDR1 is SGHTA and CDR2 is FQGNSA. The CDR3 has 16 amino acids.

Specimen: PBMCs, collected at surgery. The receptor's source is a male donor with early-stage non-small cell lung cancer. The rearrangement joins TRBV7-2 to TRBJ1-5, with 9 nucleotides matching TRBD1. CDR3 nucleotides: TGTGCCAGCAGCTTAGTCGGGACAGGGCAAGGACAGCCCCAGCATTTT. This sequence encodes CASSLVGTGQGQPQHF.